The 28 T cell receptor beta chains given below trace back to one sample, sequenced in a study of blood T cell repertoires in COVID-19. Sequencing was performed with immunoSEQ multiplex PCR; in TCRdb, only in-frame clones are kept and a portion is missing. The sample shows some 130,000 clones, 79% of them seen only once. Sequenced sample: peripheral blood. The receptors derive from a man in his 60s with acute or convalescent COVID-19.

V usage is TRBV2 and J usage is TRBJ1-5; 9 nucleotides agree with TRBD1. The CDR3 has 16 residues. V lost 0 bases to trimming and J lost 7 bases; unmatched junction nucleotides: 7. CDR1 SNHLY and CDR2 FYNNEI come from the germline V gene. CDR3 in DNA: TGTGCCAGCAGTGAAGCCTGGACAGGGGAGCGACAGCCCCAGCATTTT. Amino acid sequence: CASSEAWTGERQPQHF.

As to this clone: Its ends do not fully match the called genes, so a read error is possible. The chain combines TRBV7-7 with TRBJ2-5; D may be TRBD1 (8 bases). The CDR3 spans 15 residues. Germline loops: CDR1 SSHAT, CDR2 FNYEAQ (reference sequence). In DNA, the CDR3 is TGTGCTAGCAGCTTCGGACAGGGAGGGGAAGAGACCCAGTACTTC. Translation: CASSFGQGGEETQYF.

This rearrangement joins TRBV28 to TRBJ1-2; 11 positions agree with TRBD1. The CDR3 spans 16 residues. Germline V gene sequence: CDR1 MDHEN, CDR2 SYDVKM. V shed 3 bases, J shed 5 bases, and the junction held 8 bases outside the gene matches. The CDR3 loop reads CASSFTGQGGLYGYTF. CDR3 nucleotide sequence: TGTGCCAGCAGTTTTACGGGACAGGGGGGTTTGTATGGCTACACCTTC.

This rearrangement joins TRBV4-2 to TRBJ1-6; possibly TRBD1 for D (5 bases). Germline values: CDR1 LGHNA, CDR2 YNFKEQ. The CDR3 is 14 amino acids. The ends were cut back, 4 bases at V and 10 bases at J, with 14 bases in the middle. The CDR3 protein is CASSPGEGGSPLHF. CDR3 nucleotides: TGTGCCAGCAGCCCGGGGGAGGGCGGATCACCCCTCCACTTT.

CDR3 amino acids: CASSDRTGEETQYF. CDR3 bases: TGTGCCAGCAGTGATCGAACAGGGGAAGAGACCCAGTACTTC. The rearrangement joins TRBV2 to TRBJ2-5, with 7 bases lining up with TRBD1. Germline-derived CDR1 and CDR2 are SNHLY and FYNNEI. Unmatched junction bases numbered 4, after V lost 3 bases and J lost 3 bases. There are 14 residues in the CDR3.

This chain links TRBV6-6 with TRBJ1-2, with D possibly being TRBD1 (6 bases). The germline V and J ends were trimmed by 10 bases and 7 bases, with 16 bases remaining between them. Germline CDR1 is MNHNY and CDR2 is SVGAGI (reference sequence). The CDR3 runs to 12 residues. For the CDR3, the DNA is TGTGCCACCCTTGGGGGACATCCTGGCTACACCTTC. Translating it yields CATLGGHPGYTF.

The CDR3 bases are TGTGCCTGGAAATCGGACAGCCAAGAGACCCAGTACTTC. Protein: CAWKSDSQETQYF. The chain links TRBV30 to TRBJ2-5; maybe TRBD1 (6 bases). Germline CDR1 reads GTSNPN; CDR2 reads SVGIG (reference sequence). V was clipped by 4 bases and J by 1 base, with 10 bases between them. There are 13 residues in the CDR3.

The chain has TRBV9 and TRBJ1-2; TRBD1 matches 10 bases. The junction had 2 bases not matched to a gene; V was cut back by 3 bases and J by 6 bases. Germline CDR1 and CDR2: SGDLS and YYNGEE. The CDR3 consists of 13 residues. The CDR3 is CASSATGGDGYTF. CDR3 in DNA: TGTGCCAGCAGCGCGACAGGGGGCGATGGCTACACCTTC.

The rearrangement uses TRBV27 and TRBJ2-7, with TRBD1 matching over 9 bases. The CDR3 loop spans 15 amino acids. CDR1 MNHEY and CDR2 SMNVEV come from the germline V gene (reference sequence). J was trimmed by 6 bases and V by 5 bases; bases with no gene match: 11. In DNA, the CDR3 is TGTGCCAGCAGTCCTGAGGGGACAGGGACGAGCGAGCAGTACTTC. Amino acids: CASSPEGTGTSEQYF.

This clone was seen once. The V gene is TRBV14, the J gene TRBJ2-1; 7 nucleotides match TRBD2. Germline V gene lookup returns CDR1 SGHDN and CDR2 FVKESK. The ends lost 4 bases at V and 8 bases at J; junction bases unmatched: 29. The CDR3 length is 21 residues. CDR3 protein: CASSPPAGGNRGVVRRDEQFF. CDR3 DNA sequence: TGTGCCAGCAGCCCCCCCGCCGGGGGGAACCGGGGAGTAGTGAGGAGAGATGAGCAGTTCTTC. The variable domain in full, with the rest retrieved from reference TRBV14 and TRBJ2-1, is EAGVTQFPSHSVIEKGQTVTLRCDPISGHDNLYWYRRVMGKEIKFLLHFVKESKQDESGMPNNRFLAERTGGTYSTLKVQPAELEDSGVYFCASSPPAGGNRGVVRRDEQFFGPGTRLTVL.

This clone was recorded once. The J gene is TRBJ2-3, the V gene TRBV4-3, with D possibly being TRBD2 (6 bases). CDR3 length: 20 amino acids. CDR1 LGHNA and CDR2 YSLEER come from the germline V gene. The V and J ends lost 0 bases and 0 bases respectively, with 22 bases between them. CDR3 sequence reads: CASSQDIGDSYASSTDTQYF. In nucleotides, the CDR3 is TGCGCCAGCAGCCAAGATATAGGGGACTCCTACGCCTCTAGCACAGATACGCAGTATTTT.

The chain employs TRBV5-5 and TRBJ1-5; D not resolved. Trimming removed 4 bases at V and 0 bases at J, with 14 bases between. The V gene's germline CDR1 is SGHKS and CDR2 YYEKEE (reference sequence). This CDR3 is 16 amino acids long. The CDR3 DNA is TGTGCCAGCAGCCCACAAACTGGGCATAGCAATCAGCCCCAGCATTTT. This translates into CASSPQTGHSNQPQHF. The entire variable domain, with the rest obtained from reference TRBV5-5 and TRBJ1-5, is as follows: DAGVTQSPTHLIKTRGQQVTLRCSPISGHKSVSWYQQVLGQGPQFIFQYYEKEERGRGNFPDRFSARQFPNYSSELNVNALLLGDSALYLCASSPQTGHSNQPQHFGDGTRLSIL.

The chain has TRBV6-2 or TRBV6-3 and TRBJ1-5, with TRBD1 as a possible D gene (5 bases). With 3 bases removed from V and 8 bases from J, the gap between germline ends came to 17 bases. The germline V gene encodes CDR1 MNHEY and CDR2 SVGEGT. The CDR3 covers 15 residues. This CDR3 reads CASSYSLGPREPQHF. Here the CDR3 DNA reads TGTGCCAGCAGTTATAGTTTGGGGCCTAGAGAGCCCCAGCATTTT.

With respect to this clone: Other DNA sequences of this sample code for an identical CDR3. The rearrangement uses TRBV4-2 and TRBJ2-1, with 8 bases identical to TRBD2. This CDR3 region has 20 residues. Unmatched junction bases numbered 20, after V lost 2 bases and J lost 5 bases. Germline V gene lookup returns CDR1 LGHNA and CDR2 YNFKEQ. The CDR3 sequence is CASSQSPPGLAGGVDNEQFF. CDR3 DNA: TGTGCCAGCAGCCAATCTCCTCCCGGACTCGCGGGAGGAGTCGACAATGAGCAGTTCTTC.

This clone is a singleton in its sample. This chain uses TRBV6-2 or TRBV6-3 with TRBJ2-1; D is unclear. Germline V CDR1 and CDR2: MNHEY, SVGEGT. V was shortened by 6 bases and J by 8 bases, with 20 bases between the two germline ends. CDR3 length equals 15 residues. CDR3 sequence (DNA): TGTGCCAGCAGCCCATTTTTGCAGGCTCTGGATGAGCAGTTCTTC. Protein: CASSPFLQALDEQFF.

This chain connects TRBV11-2 to TRBJ2-3; 9 bases line up with TRBD2. The germline gives CDR1 SGHAT, CDR2 FQNNGV. The CDR3 is 14 amino acids. Trimming at V came to 5 bases and at J to 3 bases, leaving 3 bases not matched to a gene. CDR3 in DNA: TGTGCCAGCAGCCAAGGACTAGCGACAGATACGCAGTATTTT. Translating it yields CASSQGLATDTQYF.

The chain couples TRBV7-9 to TRBJ1-1; TRBD1 might be the D (5 bases). The V end was cut by 4 bases, the J end by 3 bases, with 15 bases between. The CDR3 contains 15 residues. The V gene's germline CDR1 is SEHNR and CDR2 FQNEAQ (reference sequence). In nucleotides, the CDR3 is TGTGCCAGCAGCTCCCAAGGGGCGCTTGACACTGAAGCTTTCTTT. Its protein is CASSSQGALDTEAFF.

CDR3 residues: CASSLGLAGGDEQFF. The CDR3 DNA sequence: TGTGCCAGCTCACTGGGACTAGCGGGAGGGGATGAGCAGTTCTTC. J is TRBJ2-1 and V is TRBV18; TRBD2 matches at 16 bases. J lost 8 bases, V lost 4 bases, and 2 bases had no gene match. The CDR3 sequence is 15 residues long. Looked up from germline, CDR1 is KGHSH and CDR2 is LQKENI.

The chain is built from TRBV27 and TRBJ2-2; D unclear. Germline CDR1 and CDR2: MNHEY and SMNVEV (reference sequence). Deletions cut 6 bases from V and 4 bases from J, with 18 bases between. The CDR3 spans 16 residues. The CDR3 here is CASRRRSVSSTGELFF. The CDR3 DNA sequence: TGTGCCAGCAGAAGGAGATCAGTTTCATCCACCGGGGAGCTGTTTTTT.

The chain combines TRBV29-1 with TRBJ1-1; TRBD1 aligns across 10 bases. CDR1 is SQVTM, CDR2 ANQGSEA, per germline. CDR3 length: 13 residues. V was clipped by 6 bases and J by 7 bases; unmatched bases: 8. This CDR3 is CSVLPGQGNEAFF. In DNA, the CDR3 is TGCAGCGTGCTACCGGGACAGGGGAATGAAGCTTTCTTT.

This chain joins TRBV30 and TRBJ2-1, with D maybe TRBD2 (6 bases). Deletions cut 6 bases from V and 0 bases from J, with 6 bases between. Germline assignment: CDR1 GTSNPN and CDR2 SVGIG (reference sequence). The CDR3 length is 12 residues. The CDR3 bases are TGTGCCTGCGGGAGCTCCTACAATGAGCAGTTCTTC. It codes for CACGSSYNEQFF.

The chain has TRBV30 and TRBJ2-5; no clear D gene. The ends were cut back, 5 bases at V and 5 bases at J, with 9 bases in the middle. Per the germline V gene, CDR1 is GTSNPN and CDR2 is SVGIG (reference sequence). This CDR3 spans 11 amino acids. The CDR3 sequence is CAWGPSETQYF. The CDR3 nucleotides are TGTGCCTGGGGTCCTTCGGAGACCCAGTACTTC.

This rearrangement joins TRBV7-9 to TRBJ2-7, with 9 bases that match TRBD1. In germline, CDR1 is SEHNR, CDR2 FQNEAQ (reference sequence). The CDR3 totals 15 residues. V shed 0 bases, J shed 6 bases, and the junction held 6 bases outside the gene matches. As DNA, the CDR3 is TGTGCCAGCAGCTTAGCGTCTGGGACAGGGACCGAGCAGTACTTC. As protein: CASSLASGTGTEQYF.

This chain links TRBV9 with TRBJ2-1, with 10 bases matching TRBD2. Germline-derived CDR1 and CDR2 are SGDLS and YYNGEE. The CDR3 has 19 amino acids. Trimming at V came to 0 bases and at J to 0 bases, leaving 9 bases not matched to a gene. The CDR3 nucleotides are TGTGCCAGCAGCGTAGCTCCTAGCGGGAGAGGGACCTCCTACAATGAGCAGTTCTTC. It specifies CASSVAPSGRGTSYNEQFF.

This clone was observed once. The chain carries TRBV4-3 and TRBJ2-1; tentative D call: TRBD2 (5 bases). This CDR3 region has 13 residues. Germline-derived CDR1 and CDR2 are LGHNA and YSLEER. V lost 2 bases to trimming and J lost 4 bases, with 6 bases between them. CDR3 region: CASSQPGYNEQFF. The CDR3 nucleotides are TGCGCCAGCAGCCAACCGGGGTACAATGAGCAGTTCTTC.

This clone was observed once. The chain recombines TRBV19 with TRBJ1-2; maybe TRBD1 (5 bases). The germline V gene encodes CDR1 LNHDA and CDR2 SQIVND (reference sequence). This CDR3 is 14 amino acids long. The germline V and J ends were trimmed by 6 bases and 4 bases, with 15 bases remaining between them. CDR3 amino acids: CASSSEGLSYGYTF. The CDR3 DNA reads as TGTGCCAGTAGCTCGGAGGGGCTTAGCTATGGCTACACCTTC. Full variable domain (remainder filled in from reference TRBV19 and TRBJ1-2): DGGITQSPKYLFRKEGQNVTLSCEQNLNHDAMYWYRQDPGQGLRLIYYSQIVNDFQKGDIAEGYSVSREKKESFPLTVTSAQKNPTAFYLCASSSEGLSYGYTFGSGTRLTVV.

This clone was counted once. V is TRBV7-2 and J is TRBJ2-2; no clear D gene. Germline V lookup: CDR1 SGHTA, CDR2 FQGNSA. Trimming took off 6 bases at V and 6 bases at J, with 14 bases between the two ends. The CDR3 runs to 14 residues. Here the CDR3 DNA reads TGTGCCAGCAGTTTGGGCCCCAAGGCCGGGGAGCTGTTTTTT. Amino acids: CASSLGPKAGELFF.

This chain joins TRBV19 and TRBJ2-2; perhaps TRBD1 as D (6 bases). CDR1 and CDR2 (germline): LNHDA, SQIVND (reference sequence). V lost 7 bases and J lost 1, with 13 bases in between. The length of the CDR3 is 15 residues. CDR3 region: CASTIQGQNTGELFF. The CDR3 DNA sequence: TGTGCCAGTACCATTCAGGGACAGAACACCGGGGAGCTGTTTTTT. Using reference TRBV19 and TRBJ2-2 for the parts outside the CDR3, the full variable domain is DGGITQSPKYLFRKEGQNVTLSCEQNLNHDAMYWYRQDPGQGLRLIYYSQIVNDFQKGDIAEGYSVSREKKESFPLTVTSAQKNPTAFYLCASTIQGQNTGELFFGEGSRLTVL.